The clone carrying this T cell receptor beta chain was detected many times. What it binds is not known. A TCRbeta library incorporating unique molecular identifiers was prepared. TCRdb re-called the PCR reads with MiXCR, one entry per CDR3 protein. This table has 97,000 or so distinct CDR3 sequences, 5% to 6% appearing once. Germline loops: CDR1 DFQATT, CDR2 SNEGSKA (reference sequence). The CDR3 extends over 13 amino acids. Trimming cost V 4 bases and J 0 bases, with 6 bases left between them. The data are from a study of T-cell reconstitution after alpha-beta-depleted transplantation in children. Study results and caveats: Some patients owed their high day-60 TCRbeta diversity to surviving recipient T cells and thymic progenitors. Several hundred expanded graft clones reportedly were the source of alpha-beta T cells about two months after transplant. One year post-transplant, T-cell counts and diversity were largely derived from T cells produced anew.

The sequencing here drew on PBMCs, mostly from graft donor cells, taken 60 days after TCRalphabeta/CD19-depleted stem cell transplant. This sequence was found in a female patient aged 2 to 10 who had a stem cell transplant for Fanconi anemia, so the T cells may come from the graft donor. The chain carries TRBV20-1 and TRBJ2-2; D gene unclear. CDR3 sequence (DNA): TGCAGTGCTACCGGAGCGAACACCGGGGAGCTGTTTTTT. Translation gives CSATGANTGELFF.